This T cell receptor beta chain derives from a study of PD-1 blockade in classical Hodgkin lymphoma (dated by TCRdb to 2020 to 2021). Looking at the study overall: Nivolumab dosing was 3 mg/kg intravenously every 2 weeks, continuing until either disease progression or unacceptable toxicity. The study used TCR beta sequencing and CyTOF to define a peripheral blood immune signature of response to PD-1 blockade in classical Hodgkin lymphoma.

Genomic DNA was isolated using the Qiagen DNeasy kit from unsorted PBMCs as well as from negatively selected CD4+ and CD8+ fractions. TCR beta CDR3 regions were subjected to amplification by immunoSEQ multiplex PCR with primers that anneal to V and J segments. A synthetic immune receptor repertoire was used to minimize amplification bias, and any residual bias was removed computationally once sequencing was done. Regarding the original processing steps: Custom Python scripts were used to quantify repertoire diversity as the Shannon entropy index. Unsorted, CD4+ and CD8+ repertoires were analyzed separately, except in combined analyses where CD4+ and CD8+ sequences were merged in silico. A clone was considered expanded if an increase in frequency of at least 2-fold after treatment relative to C1D1 was found, and a pseudocount of 0.5 was applied to clones undetected at baseline. Clones with 0 or 1 copy at C1D1 were classified as singleton clones, and clones with 2 or more copies were classified as non-singleton clones. By matching protein sequences in sorted samples from the same patient, clones expanded in unsorted samples were annotated as CD4+, CD8+ or unknown. Wilcoxon tests were applied to paired samples to test diversity changes from C1D1 to C4D1. TCRdb obtained this table from immuneACCESS and retained in-frame rearrangements with V and J assigned. These tables miss some clones; where compared with another copy, unresolved V genes account for less than half of the shortfall, and the remainder is unexplained. That table furnishes V, J and clone size, whereas the DNA furnished D and trimming. This sample comprises 40,000 to 60,000 clones, roughly 73% of them detected only once. The ten largest clones take up roughly 16% of the sample.

General study outcomes and caveats: Lower diversity was seen in patients whose nivolumab began less than 1 year after ASCT, and these patients were left out of later analyses so that immune reconstitution would not confound the results. Baseline TCR diversity was reported as lower in newly diagnosed patients than in healthy donors, and lower still in relapsed/refractory patients. The study covered only a single clinical trial cohort, and the causes of the repertoire differences, possibly disease activity or prior therapy, were still not defined. By C4D1, a significant rise was seen in CD4+ TCR diversity but not in CD8+ TCR diversity (p=0.0027 vs p=0.16), and the rise was most apparent among complete responders (p=0.02). Among trial patients, those achieving complete response had baseline diversity similar to that of newly diagnosed patients, while diversity was significantly lower in partial responders and progressors.

V loses 0 bases at its end and J loses 6 bases; junction bases beyond the gene matches: 5. CDR1 and CDR2, per the germline V gene, are SGDLS and YYNGEE. The cysteine opens and the phenylalanine closes a CDR3 of 16 amino acids. Solely the CDR3 DNA is kept, with 48 bases framed from the first base. This clone occurred a few times. Its antigen has not been determined. Base qualities were left out, and no much larger clone turns up one base away. The time point label corresponds to: cycle 2 day 1 (C2D1) of nivolumab. All trial patients had relapsed after autologous stem cell transplantation, with cohorts A, B and C differing in prior brentuximab vedotin exposure. The trial cohort comprised roughly 50 patients with relapsed/refractory classical Hodgkin lymphoma whose best overall responses were complete response, partial response or progressive disease. In the multi-cohort phase II CheckMate 205 trial, trial patients received single-agent nivolumab. An independent review committee assessed best overall response using the 2007 International Working Group response criteria. Trial PBMCs were obtained immediately prior to nivolumab initiation (C1D1) and on therapy at cycle 2 day 1 and cycle 4 day 1. After peripheral blood was drawn into 8 mL Vacutainer Cell Preparation Tubes, PBMCs were isolated by centrifugation and then cryopreserved.

The rearranged chain carries TRBV9 and TRBJ2-2, and 10 bases in between align with TRBD1. This material consisted of peripheral blood mononuclear cells (PBMCs), taken before the second cycle of nivolumab. The clonotype originates from a human donor with classical Hodgkin lymphoma. DNA sequence: TGTGCCAGCAGCGTAGTGACAGGGGGCTTACCCGGGGAGCTGTTTTTT. Its coded protein is CASSVVTGGLPGELFF. With the rest looked up from the reference TRBV9 and TRBJ2-2 genes rather than sequenced, the full variable domain is DSGVTQTPKHLITATGQRVTLRCSPRSGDLSVYWYQQSLDQGLQFLIQYYNGEERAKGNILERFSAQQFPDLHSELNLSSLELGDSALYFCASSVVTGGLPGELFFGEGSRLTVL.